Described below is a single T cell receptor (beta chain) sequence and its context. Its antigen remains unknown. These data belong to a study of cytomegalovirus exposure and HLA in healthy donors. General study results and limits: Earlier analysis found most TCR beta V segments productive about 90% or about 30% of the time. Donor immune exposure was known only as CMV serostatus.

The PCR ran on 60 Vbeta and 13 Jbeta primers. Per the authors' pipeline: About 11 million shared chains were among the roughly 80 million unique TCR beta chains that a later analysis counted. Produced via immunoSEQ multiplex PCR; TCRdb's table is partial and in-frame only. That table supplies the V and J calls and clone size; D and trimming were determined from the DNA. The sample shows 200,000 to 250,000 clones, approximately 80% of them seen only once. This CDR3 comprises 14 residues. Germline lookup yields CDR1 SGHNT and CDR2 YYREEE (reference sequence). V lost 3 bases and J lost 1; bases outside the gene matches: 3. Healthy bone marrow donors made up the donor group.

Sequencing was done on a sample of PBMCs. This receptor was obtained from a girl aged 2 to 9 in good health and CMV-seronegative. The J gene is TRBJ1-1, the V gene TRBV5-4, with 7 bases lining up with TRBD1. The CDR3, as DNA: TGTGCCAGCAGCTCGGGACAGAAGAACACTGAAGCTTTCTTT. The encoded protein is CASSSGQKNTEAFF. Variable domain in full (rest from reference TRBV5-4 and TRBJ1-1): ETGVTQSPTHLIKTRGQQVTLRCSSQSGHNTVSWYQQALGQGPQFIFQYYREEENGRGNFPPRFSGLQFPNYSSELNVNALELDDSALYLCASSSGQKNTEAFFGQGTRLTVV.